The 18 T cell receptor beta chains reported below all come from one sample, sequenced in a study of shared clonotypes between healthy human individuals (dated by TCRdb to between 2020 and 2021). To prepare the library, the immunoSEQ multiplex PCR assay was applied. This is the immuneACCESS table as TCRdb keeps it, with only in-frame sequences that have V and J called. A part of the clones is gone; compared with another copy, unresolved V genes explain less than half, and the rest is unexplained. Across this sample there are 2,500,000 or so clones, with 93% seen only once. Approximately 0.37% of the sample belongs to the ten largest clones. Specimen: naive CD4+ T cells from PBMCs. The intended sense of this specimen's cell subset or site label: CD45RA+ positively selected. These receptors were taken from a man aged 18 to 30 in good health. Some clones in this sample may be carry-over from other donors' samples.

The chain employs TRBV10-3 and TRBJ2-7; 9 bases agree with TRBD2. The V and J ends lost 0 bases and 0 bases, in that order; junction bases with no gene match: 6. CDR1 is ENHRY, CDR2 SYGVKD, per germline. The CDR3 runs to 17 residues. CDR3 residues: CAISESRSGRPSYEQYF. For the CDR3, the DNA is TGTGCCATCAGTGAGTCGAGGAGCGGGAGGCCCTCCTACGAGCAGTACTTC.

The rearrangement uses TRBV4-3 and TRBJ2-3; 8 nucleotides match TRBD1. This CDR3 comprises 14 residues. Germline V gene data show CDR1 as LGHNA and CDR2 as YSLEER. The V and J ends lost 3 bases and 6 bases, in that order; junction bases with no gene match: 5. In nucleotides, the CDR3 is TGCGCCAGCAGCCAGATTCGACAGGGGGATACGCAGTATTTT. It specifies CASSQIRQGDTQYF.

The chain has TRBV5-1 and TRBJ2-3; TRBD2 matches 15 bases. Per germline, CDR1 SGHRS and CDR2 YFSETQ. There are 18 residues in the CDR3. V dropped 4 bases and J dropped 5; count of bases not matched to a gene: 11. The CDR3 is CASSAGLAGGRTIDTQYF. The CDR3 DNA reads as TGCGCCAGCAGCGCGGGACTAGCGGGAGGCCGCACCATAGATACGCAGTATTTT.

This clone came up once. The chain links TRBV5-4 to TRBJ2-1; 15 bases are shared with TRBD2. V was clipped by 4 bases and J by 7 bases; unmatched bases: 9. This CDR3 is built from 17 residues. The germline V gene encodes CDR1 SGHNT and CDR2 YYREEE (reference sequence). This chain's CDR3 is CASSPGGLAGGSNEQFF. CDR3 DNA sequence: TGTGCCAGCAGCCCCGGGGGACTAGCGGGAGGTTCGAATGAGCAGTTCTTC.

As regards this clone: The sample contains more than one DNA sequence encoding this CDR3. V gene TRBV9 combines with J gene TRBJ2-1; 7 nucleotides agree with TRBD2. The germline V gene has CDR1 SGDLS and CDR2 YYNGEE. The V segment lost 0 bases and the J segment 6 bases; nucleotides outside the gene matches: 6. The CDR3 consists of 15 residues. The CDR3 here is CASSVAGLAVNEQFF. CDR3 coding DNA: TGTGCCAGCAGCGTAGCTGGGCTAGCGGTCAATGAGCAGTTCTTC.

The chain combines TRBV29-1 with TRBJ2-3; the match to TRBD1 covers 8 bases. Looked up from germline, CDR1 is SQVTM and CDR2 is ANQGSEA. V shed 6 bases, J shed 6 bases, and the junction held 8 bases outside the gene matches. The CDR3 is 13 amino acids. The CDR3 is CSVDRGPRDTQYF. The CDR3 DNA is TGCAGCGTCGACAGGGGCCCCAGGGATACGCAGTATTTT.

This sequence joins TRBV28 and TRBJ2-7, with TRBD2 matching 10 bases. The CDR3 has 16 residues. CDR1 MDHEN and CDR2 SYDVKM come from the germline V gene. Trimming took 4 bases from V and 6 from J; bases not matched to a gene: 12. The CDR3, as DNA: TGTGCCAGCAGTTCGCTAGCGGGAGTTGGGTATGGCGAGCAGTACTTC. Its translation: CASSSLAGVGYGEQYF.

The chain links TRBV29-1 to TRBJ2-7, with D hard to call. CDR3 length: 11 residues. V lost 6 bases to trimming and J lost 2 bases, with 8 bases between them. Germline V gene lookup returns CDR1 SQVTM and CDR2 ANQGSEA. CDR3 bases: TGCAGCGTGCCGGGCCCCTACGAGCAGTACTTC. It is translated as CSVPGPYEQYF.

The table lists this clone with a few counts. The same CDR3 can be traced to other DNA sequences in this sample. J is TRBJ1-2 and V is TRBV6-5; D possibly corresponds to TRBD1 (5 bases). Looked up from germline, CDR1 is MNHEY and CDR2 is SVGAGI. V was cut by 2 bases and J by 8 bases, with 6 bases left in between. There are 11 residues in the CDR3. CDR3 sequence: CASSYEGGYTF. The CDR3 DNA sequence: TGTGCCAGCAGTTACGAGGGGGGCTACACCTTC.

This clone is a singleton in its sample. The chain joins TRBV5-1 to TRBJ2-2; 15 positions match TRBD2. The CDR3 spans 17 residues. Germline V gene lookup returns CDR1 SGHRS and CDR2 YFSETQ. V shed 5 bases and J 5 bases; nucleotides not matched to a gene: 7. CDR3: CASSLPGLAGGTGELFF. CDR3 DNA: TGCGCCAGCAGTCTCCCGGGACTAGCGGGAGGAACCGGGGAGCTGTTTTTT.

The gene calls are TRBV5-8 and TRBJ1-4, with TRBD1 as a possible D gene (6 bases). The CDR3 has 17 residues. CDR1 is SGHTS and CDR2 is YDEGEE in the germline V gene. Trimming left V 3 bases short and J 8 bases short, with 23 bases between. CDR3 DNA sequence: TGTGCCAGCAGCTGGGGGCTTTTACGATTGGGAGGGGAAAAACTGTTTTTT. Amino acid sequence: CASSWGLLRLGGEKLFF.

The gene calls are TRBV19 and TRBJ1-1; no reliable D call. The germline V gene encodes CDR1 LNHDA and CDR2 SQIVND (reference sequence). The CDR3 contains 15 residues. V was cut by 6 bases and J by 0 bases, with 14 bases left in between. CDR3 sequence (DNA): TGTGCCAGTAGATGGTTGCTTTCCCTGAACACTGAAGCTTTCTTT. Residues: CASRWLLSLNTEAFF.

This chain joins TRBV7-8 and TRBJ1-3; D is uncertain. Germline loops: CDR1 SGHVS, CDR2 FQNEAQ. The germline V and J ends were trimmed by 5 bases and 0 bases, with 14 bases remaining between them. The CDR3 spans 16 residues. In DNA, the CDR3 is TGTGCCAGCAGCCCCCGACGCTTTCTCTCTGGAAACACCATATATTTT. It is translated as CASSPRRFLSGNTIYF.

In its sample, this clone was seen once. The genes are TRBV28 and TRBJ1-2, with D perhaps TRBD1 (5 bases). V lost 2 bases and J 0 bases, leaving 16 bases between the germline ends. The CDR3 runs 17 residues. The V gene's germline CDR1 is MDHEN and CDR2 SYDVKM. In nucleotides, the CDR3 is TGTGCCAGCAGTTTAATCTTTAGGCAGGGCACTAACTATGGCTACACCTTC. It specifies CASSLIFRQGTNYGYTF.

The rearrangement joins TRBV19 to TRBJ2-5; TRBD2 agrees at 12 bases. J was trimmed by 1 base and V by 2 bases; bases with no gene match: 5. The CDR3 loop spans 17 amino acids. Looked up from germline, CDR1 is LNHDA and CDR2 is SQIVND (reference sequence). CDR3 sequence (DNA): TGTGCCAGTAGTATAAGAGGACTAGCGGGGCTCCAAGAGACCCAGTACTTC. This gives the protein CASSIRGLAGLQETQYF.

V usage is TRBV5-4 and J usage is TRBJ1-1; D is ambiguous. The CDR3 sequence is 12 residues long. Germline V gene sequence: CDR1 SGHNT, CDR2 YYREEE (reference sequence). Trimming removed 7 bases from V and 1 base from J, with 8 bases in between. CDR3 amino acids: CASGERNTEAFF. In nucleotides, the CDR3 is TGTGCCAGCGGAGAGAGGAACACTGAAGCTTTCTTT.

Here the CDR3 DNA reads TGTGCCAGCAGCGTAGAGGGACTAGCGGTAGATACGCAGTATTTT. Amino acid sequence: CASSVEGLAVDTQYF. This chain uses TRBV9 with TRBJ2-3, with 11 bases lining up with TRBD2. Per germline, CDR1 SGDLS and CDR2 YYNGEE. Losses at the gene ends were 0 bases for V and 5 bases for J; bases not matched to a gene: 2. This CDR3 region has 15 residues.

This sequence joins TRBV6-4 and TRBJ1-1; D gene ambiguous. The CDR3 is made up of 13 amino acids. Trimming removed 4 bases from V and 0 bases from J, with 6 bases in between. Germline V gene lookup returns CDR1 MRHNA and CDR2 SNTAGT. In nucleotides, the CDR3 is TGTGCCAGCAGTGTTGCGATGAACACTGAAGCTTTCTTT. Translating it yields CASSVAMNTEAFF.